The 15 T cell receptor beta chains below come from one sample, sequenced in a study of shared clonotypes between healthy human individuals. The repertoire was sequenced with immunoSEQ multiplex PCR; TCRdb's copy has only in-frame clones and lacks some. The data contain roughly 810,000 clones, about 96% of them seen just once; the ten biggest clones take up around 0.21%. Only CD45RO-negative cells positively selected for CCR7 counted as naive CD8 cells, so terminally differentiated effector memory CD45RA+ cells were excluded. Sequenced material: naive CD8+ T cells sorted from blood. These receptors all come from a man aged 25 to 45 in good health.

The chain links TRBV25-1 to TRBJ2-5; the match to TRBD2 covers 7 bases. V shed 2 bases and J 5 bases; nucleotides not matched to a gene: 8. The CDR3 consists of 15 residues. Germline V lookup: CDR1 MGHDK, CDR2 SYGVNS. The CDR3 spells CASSEGAGDRETQYF. The CDR3 DNA reads TGTGCCAGCAGTGAAGGGGCGGGAGATCGTGAGACCCAGTACTTC.

The genes are TRBV27 and TRBJ2-7; the match to TRBD1 covers 8 bases. The CDR3 has 13 residues. The germline V gene encodes CDR1 MNHEY and CDR2 SMNVEV (reference sequence). Trimming cost V 6 bases and J 7 bases; bases outside gene matches: 8. The CDR3 loop is CASRYRTGWEQYF. The CDR3 DNA is TGTGCCAGCAGGTACCGGACAGGGTGGGAGCAGTACTTC.

The rearrangement joins TRBV11-2 to TRBJ2-3; TRBD2 matches at 9 bases. Per the germline V gene, CDR1 is SGHAT and CDR2 is FQNNGV. V shed 4 bases, J shed 2 bases, and the junction held 7 bases outside the gene matches. The CDR3 has 16 amino acids. This CDR3 reads CASSYLAGADTDTQYF. The CDR3 nucleotides read TGTGCCAGCAGCTATTTAGCGGGAGCCGACACAGATACGCAGTATTTT. Filled out from reference TRBV11-2 and TRBJ2-3, the complete variable domain reads EAGVAQSPRYKIIEKRQSVAFWCNPISGHATLYWYQQILGQGPKLLIQFQNNGVVDDSQLPKDRFSAERLKGVDSTLKIQPAKLEDSAVYLCASSYLAGADTDTQYFGPGTRLTVL.

This chain links TRBV4-1 with TRBJ2-1; 10 bases line up with TRBD2. V lost 4 bases and J lost 9; bases outside the gene matches: 15. The CDR3 runs to 17 residues. Germline assignment: CDR1 MGHRA and CDR2 YSYEKL. The CDR3 coding sequence is TGCGCCAGCAGCCTCCTCGGCCCAGCGGGAGGGCCGAGTGAGCAGTTCTTC. It translates to CASSLLGPAGGPSEQFF.

V usage is TRBV14 and J usage is TRBJ2-7; D gene ambiguous. The germline V gene encodes CDR1 SGHDN and CDR2 FVKESK. V lost 0 bases, J lost 5 bases, and 17 bases lay in between. The CDR3 has 16 residues. The CDR3 region is CASSQDPRRARDEQYF. CDR3 sequence (DNA): TGTGCCAGCAGCCAAGATCCCCGACGGGCTCGCGACGAGCAGTACTTC.

The rearrangement joins TRBV5-1 to TRBJ2-7, with 9 bases that match TRBD2. The CDR3 spans 15 residues. Unmatched junction bases numbered 15, after V lost 9 bases and J lost 5 bases. Germline CDR1 and CDR2: SGHRS and YFSETQ. CDR3 protein: CATQPGTSTVDEQYF. The CDR3 nucleotides read TGCGCCACTCAACCCGGGACTAGCACCGTCGACGAGCAGTACTTC.

This clone appeared a single time. V is TRBV11-2 and J is TRBJ2-7; 11 bases are a match to TRBD2. The CDR3 covers 16 residues. Germline V gene sequence: CDR1 SGHAT, CDR2 FQNNGV. J gave up 3 bases and V 2 bases, and 6 bases lay outside the gene matches. CDR3: CASSLSTSGGIYEQYF. Written as DNA, the CDR3 is TGTGCCAGCAGCTTATCCACTAGCGGGGGAATCTACGAGCAGTACTTC.

This chain uses TRBV5-7 with TRBJ2-3; a weak D match, TRBD2 (6 bases). TRBV5-7 is marked as an open reading frame, function uncertain. This CDR3 is built from 15 residues. V was cut by 4 bases and J by 5 bases, with 17 bases left in between. The CDR3 protein is CASSRRPGAKDTQYF. The CDR3 DNA follows: TGTGCCAGCAGCCGAAGGCCGGGAGCAAAAGATACGCAGTATTTT.

Comments on this clone: A read error may account for a junction end that differs from germline. The chain joins TRBV29-1 to TRBJ2-7; the D is unclear. Germline V gene sequence: CDR1 SQVTM, CDR2 ANQGSEA. The CDR3 is made up of 13 amino acids. The CDR3 loop is CSVEGFRSYEQYF. CDR3 DNA sequence: TGCAGCGTCGAAGGGTTTCGATCCTACGAGCAGTACTTC.

Concerning this clone itself: A junction boundary mismatches the germline segment, possibly from a read error. The gene calls are TRBV7-7 and TRBJ2-7; D is perhaps TRBD1 (5 bases). This CDR3 has 13 residues. From germline, CDR1 is SSHAT and CDR2 FNYEAQ (reference sequence). CDR3 amino acids: CASSFRRADEQYF. In DNA, the CDR3 is TGTGCTAGCAGCTTTCGCAGGGCGGACGAGCAGTACTTC.

A single count supports this clone. This chain's CDR3 is CASSQRGNQETQYF. CDR3 nucleotides: TGCGCCAGCAGCCAACGAGGGAACCAAGAGACCCAGTACTTC. This chain uses TRBV4-1 with TRBJ2-5; D is perhaps TRBD2 (5 bases). Trimming left V 2 bases short and J 0 bases short, with 7 bases between. There are 14 residues in the CDR3. Germline CDR1 MGHRA, CDR2 YSYEKL.

The J gene is TRBJ2-3, the V gene TRBV14; D is ambiguous. Trimming stripped 3 bases from V and 2 bases from J, with 18 bases between. CDR3 length: 17 amino acids. CDR1 is SGHDN and CDR2 is FVKESK in the germline V gene. CDR3 protein: CASSHLYLDVDTDTQYF. DNA of the CDR3: TGTGCCAGCAGCCACCTCTACCTAGACGTGGACACAGATACGCAGTATTTT.

This chain connects TRBV19 to TRBJ2-7, with a weak D call TRBD2 (6 bases). The CDR3 spans 15 residues. Germline V CDR1 and CDR2: LNHDA, SQIVND (reference sequence). Trimming pared 2 bases from V and 0 bases from J, leaving 11 bases between. The CDR3 DNA reads as TGTGCCAGTAGTATATCCCGCGGGGTCTCCTACGAGCAGTACTTC. Its translation: CASSISRGVSYEQYF.

V gene TRBV6-6 combines with J gene TRBJ1-1, with D hard to call. Looked up from germline, CDR1 is MNHNY and CDR2 is SVGAGI (reference sequence). This CDR3 is built from 14 residues. Trimming took off 6 bases at V and 4 bases at J, with 15 bases between the two ends. This CDR3 is CASSPGPRGTEAFF. The CDR3 nucleotides are TGTGCCAGCAGCCCTGGACCCCGCGGCACTGAAGCTTTCTTT.

The V and J genes are TRBV29-1 and TRBJ2-7; possible D gene TRBD2, 7 bases. CDR1 SQVTM and CDR2 ANQGSEA come from the germline V gene. The CDR3 contains 13 residues. V was shortened by 6 bases and J by 4 bases, with 16 bases between the two germline ends. The CDR3 region is CSVQSGGRYEQYF. The CDR3 nucleotides read TGCAGCGTCCAATCGGGGGGCAGGTACGAGCAGTACTTC.